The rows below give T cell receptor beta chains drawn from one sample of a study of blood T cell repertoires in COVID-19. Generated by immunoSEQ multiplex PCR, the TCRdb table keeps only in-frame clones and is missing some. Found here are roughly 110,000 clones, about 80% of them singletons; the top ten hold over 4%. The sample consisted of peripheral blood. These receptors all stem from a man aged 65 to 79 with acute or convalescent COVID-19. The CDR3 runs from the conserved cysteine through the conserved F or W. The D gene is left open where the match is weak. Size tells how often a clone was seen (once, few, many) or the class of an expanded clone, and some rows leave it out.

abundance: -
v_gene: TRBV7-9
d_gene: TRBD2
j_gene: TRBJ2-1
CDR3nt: TGTGCCAGCAGCTCCGCAACTAGCGGCATCTACAATGAGCAGTTCTTC
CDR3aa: CASSSATSGIYNEQFF

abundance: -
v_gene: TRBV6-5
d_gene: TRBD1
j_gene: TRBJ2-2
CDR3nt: TGTGCCAGCAGTAACAGGGGGCGCACCGGGGAGCTGTTTTTT
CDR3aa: CASSNRGRTGELFF

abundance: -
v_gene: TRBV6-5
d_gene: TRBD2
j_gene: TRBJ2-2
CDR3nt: TGTGCCAGCCGGGGGGTAGGATCCGGGGAGCTGTTTTTT
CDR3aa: CASRGVGSGELFF

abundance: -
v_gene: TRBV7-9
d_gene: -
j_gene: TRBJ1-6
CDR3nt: TGTGCCAGCAGCTCGGACAGCCTAAATTCACCCCTCCACTTT
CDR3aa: CASSSDSLNSPLHF

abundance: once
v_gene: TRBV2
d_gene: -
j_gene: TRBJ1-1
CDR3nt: TGTGCCAGCAGCGCCCCAGAGAACACTGAAGCTTTCTTT
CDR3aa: CASSAPENTEAFF

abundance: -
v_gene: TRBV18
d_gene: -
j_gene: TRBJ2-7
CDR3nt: TGTGCCAGCTCACCGGCGGGCCTGACCTACGAGCAGTACTTC
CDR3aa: CASSPAGLTYEQYF

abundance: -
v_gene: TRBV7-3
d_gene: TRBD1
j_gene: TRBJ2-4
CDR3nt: TGTGCCAGCAGCCTCCAGGGGGACAGGGGTGGCATTCAGTACTTC
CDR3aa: CASSLQGDRGGIQYF

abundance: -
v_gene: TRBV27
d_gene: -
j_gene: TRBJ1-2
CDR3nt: TGTGCCAGCGGGGATAATACAGGGTATGGCTACACCTTC
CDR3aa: CASGDNTGYGYTF

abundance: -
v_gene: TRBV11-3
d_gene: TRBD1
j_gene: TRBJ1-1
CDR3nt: TGTGCCAGCAGCTCACAGGGGCCGAACACTGAAGCTTTCTTT
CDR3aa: CASSSQGPNTEAFF

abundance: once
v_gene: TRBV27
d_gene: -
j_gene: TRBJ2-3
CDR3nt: TGTGCCAGCAGATTACAGGGCACAGATACGCAGTATTTT
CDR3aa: CASRLQGTDTQYF

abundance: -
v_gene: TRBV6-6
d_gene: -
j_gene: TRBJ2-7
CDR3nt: TGTGCCAGCACGAACGTGGGAGTTAGCTCCTACGAGCAGTACTTC
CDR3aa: CASTNVGVSSYEQYF

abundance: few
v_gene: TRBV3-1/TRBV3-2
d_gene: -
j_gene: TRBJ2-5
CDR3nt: TGTGCCAGCAGCCAAGATCTGGCGGGACAAGAGACCCAGTACTTC
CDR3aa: CASSQDLAGQETQYF

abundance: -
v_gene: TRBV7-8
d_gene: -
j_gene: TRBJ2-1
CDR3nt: TGTGCCAGCAGCTTGTACGAAGGAGACCGTTACAATGAGCAGTTCTTC
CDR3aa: CASSLYEGDRYNEQFF

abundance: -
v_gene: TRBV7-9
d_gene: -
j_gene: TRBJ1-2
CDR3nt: TGTGCCAGCTCTGAGCATGGGGGGAACTATGGCTACACCTTC
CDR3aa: CASSEHGGNYGYTF

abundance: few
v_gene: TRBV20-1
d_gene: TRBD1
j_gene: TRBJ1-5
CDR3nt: TGCAGTGCTAGTCACAGGGGCTTGGGAGGCAATCAGCCCCAGCATTTT
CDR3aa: CSASHRGLGGNQPQHF

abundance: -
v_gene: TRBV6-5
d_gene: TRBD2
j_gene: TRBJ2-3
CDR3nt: TGTGCCAGCAGCACCGGGACTAGCGGCACAGATACGCAGTATTTT
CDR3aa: CASSTGTSGTDTQYF

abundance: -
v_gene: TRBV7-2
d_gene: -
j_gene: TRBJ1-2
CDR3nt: TGTGCCAGCAGCCAAGGGCAGGGCCGGGGCTACACCTTC
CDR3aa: CASSQGQGRGYTF

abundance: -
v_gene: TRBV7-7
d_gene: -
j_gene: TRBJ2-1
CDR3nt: TGTGCTAGCAGCTTAGGGGGGGGCTACGACAATGAGCAGTTCTTC
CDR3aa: CASSLGGGYDNEQFF

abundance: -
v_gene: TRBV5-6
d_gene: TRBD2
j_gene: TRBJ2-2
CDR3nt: TGTGCCAGCAAGCGGGGGGCGAACACCGGGGAGCTGTTTTTT
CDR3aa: CASKRGANTGELFF

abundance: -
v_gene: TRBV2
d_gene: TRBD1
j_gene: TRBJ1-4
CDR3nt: TGTGCCAGCAGTGAAGATGTAGGGGGCTGGGGTAATGAAAAACTGTTTTTT
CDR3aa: CASSEDVGGWGNEKLFF

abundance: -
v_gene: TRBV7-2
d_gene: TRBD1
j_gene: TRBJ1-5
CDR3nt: TGTGCCAGCAGCTTATGGACAGGGGAATATCAGCCCCAGCATTTT
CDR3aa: CASSLWTGEYQPQHF

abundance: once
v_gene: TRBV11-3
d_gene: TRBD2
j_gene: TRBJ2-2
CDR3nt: TGTGCCAGCAGCACCCCCGCGGAGCGGGGGGGCTCTGTCGGGGAGCTGTTTTTT
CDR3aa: CASSTPAERGGSVGELFF

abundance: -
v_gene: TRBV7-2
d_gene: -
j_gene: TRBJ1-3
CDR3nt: TGTGCCAGCAGCTTAGGACAGTCAAACACCATATATTTT
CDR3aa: CASSLGQSNTIYF